This TCR beta chain was identified during a study of T cell responses to AZD1222 COVID-19 vaccine. Overall study results and limits: Seropositive AZD1222 recipients at baseline numbered only five or six. Increases in Spike-specific TCR breadth and depth were seen after two AZD1222 doses. CD4 TCRs associated with vaccination spanned spike, dominating at 160-218 and 743-854.

Details on this clone: The antigen is undetermined.

Libraries were prepared by immunoSEQ multiplex PCR; TCRdb keeps only in-frame clonotypes and omits some of them. The repertoire includes about 69,000 clones, less than 90% of them detected once, and approximately 25% sits in the top ten. This receptor was obtained from an adult who received the AZD1222 COVID-19 vaccine. The input for sequencing was peripheral blood, taken 28 days after the second AZD1222 dose.

Written as DNA, the CDR3 is TGTGCCAGCAGCTTAACGGGGATAGCGGGGCGCACAGATACGCAGTATTTT. This encodes CASSLTGIAGRTDTQYF. This chain links TRBV7-3 with TRBJ2-3; 8 nucleotides align to TRBD2. Germline CDR1 and CDR2: SGHTA and FQGTGA. Unmatched junction bases numbered 6, after V lost 0 bases and J lost 1 base. The CDR3 totals 17 residues.